This T cell receptor (beta chain) was identified in a study of shared clonotypes between healthy human individuals. Donors were healthy HIV-negative adults without recently reported acute infections or vaccinations. V was cut by 4 bases and J by 6 bases, with 10 bases left in between. The CDR3 is made up of 12 amino acids. The germline V gene has CDR1 MDHEN and CDR2 SYDVKM. The study's findings and limits: Sampling used blood alone; tissue repertoires probably differ.

The deep-level immunoSEQ assay was used. Repertoires were generated with immunoSEQ multiplex PCR, while TCRdb's copy carries only in-frame clones and drops some. Of 490,000 or so clones in the sample, 70% to 80% are singletons; the top ten hold approximately 12%. As for this clone: Its antigen is still unknown.

The chain joins TRBV28 to TRBJ2-7; D unclear. This sequence originates from a woman between 35 and 50 years old in good health. Some clones in this sample may be carry-over from other donors' samples. The material sequenced was PBMCs. The CDR3: CASSWILGEQYF. The CDR3 DNA is TGTGCCAGCAGTTGGATCTTAGGCGAGCAGTACTTC.